The text below deals with one TCR beta chain. Its antigen remains unidentified. Base-call qualities are not available, and no considerably larger clone is one nucleotide away. The sample belongs to a study of shared clonotypes between healthy human individuals (dated by TCRdb to the early 2020s). Turning to the overall study: The cohort included three men and a couple of women between 18 and 49 years of age. For each donor, CD4 naive and CD4 memory were each given three plates, CD8 naive was given two plates, and CD8 memory was given one plate. To estimate repertoire size and how much clonotype sharing occurs between individuals, the study deeply sequenced the blood TCR repertoires of five healthy adults. To increase sequencing depth and limit assay-specific biases, TCR repertoire library preparation and sequencing were carried out by different laboratories using diverse techniques. Each donor's leukapheresis produced roughly between roughly 0.94 and 9.5 billion PBMCs.

Here is what the overall study found, with its caveats: Incomplete sequencing was indicated by rarefaction of sorted-subset datasets, despite the large sequencing depth. Sharing across a few donors was observed for approximately 5% of naive CD4, over 3% of naive CD8, roughly 2.4% of memory CD4, and roughly 0.4% of memory CD8 clonotypes. Clonotypes shared by all four sorted-subset donors showed higher generation probabilities than non-shared clonotypes. Naive subsets generally had larger estimated clonotype richness than memory subsets. Because the study included only a small number of donors, the genetic and exposure-history diversity represented was limited. Sampling was restricted to blood, and TCR repertoires in tissues likely differ from the TCR repertoires found in blood. Pairwise subsampling indicated that sequencing depth was expected to affect the degree of clonotype sharing among donors.

CD8 naive samples were CD45RO-negative cells positively selected for CCR7, giving a CD45RA+CCR7+ population that excluded TemRA cells. The donors were healthy, HIV-negative adults who had no recently reported acute infections or vaccinations. Only Caucasian adults living in Nashville, Tennessee, USA were represented among the donors. Blood was obtained by leukapheresis, after which PBMCs were separated by Ficoll-Histopaque density gradient centrifugation and cryopreserved in liquid nitrogen vapor phase. Purity and quantity of every magnetically sorted T cell population were checked by analytical flow cytometry. Genomic DNA was isolated from each sorted fraction and quantified by UV absorbance on a Nanodrop 2000c. Using the deep immunoSEQ assay, TCR CDR3 regions were amplified from genomic DNA by multiplex PCR. For each cell subset, the extracted genomic DNA was distributed evenly across all wells of several immunoSEQ 96-well plates, and each plate served as one replicate. For sorted subsets, roughly 200 ng genomic DNA, equal to tens of thousands of T cell genomes, was loaded into each replicate PCR. The purified libraries were quantified using a Qubit 3.0 fluorometer, sized with a Bioanalyzer 2100, and then quantified again using the KAPA Library Quantification kit. Every immunoSEQ 96-well plate was sequenced on a separate single-read 150-cycle Illumina NextSeq 550 flow cell. The original methods were these. Because only junctional sequences without quality scores were contained in the immunoSEQ output, filtering matching that applied to full-length reads could not be performed. To assign V/J genes and CDR3, sequences were annotated using PyIR, a Python wrapper for IgBLAST v1.9, with IMGT germline references. Any read was removed if the V/J assignment was weak (E-value above 1e-6), the CDR3 was missing, or the read contained stop codons, out-of-frame junctions, or ambiguous translated residues. V3J clonotypes were defined by identical inferred V gene, J gene, and CDR3 amino acid sequence. The percentage overlap between two repertoires was calculated by dividing the number of shared unique clonotypes by the size of the smaller repertoire. Richness of each repertoire was evaluated using RTK rarefaction, the Chao1 estimator, and Recon v2.1 estimates of unobserved clonotypes. For all TCRbeta clonotypes obtained by the gDNA method from a few donors, generation probabilities were computed with OLGA. In its TCRdb copy, this immuneACCESS table keeps in-frame sequences only and misses some clones. Where compared with another copy, unresolved V genes explain less than half of these, and the others have no known cause. That table supplies the V and J calls and clone size; D and trimming were determined from the DNA. For this sample the table gives some 740,000 clones, of which almost 95% were detected only once. The ten largest clones take up about 24% of the sample.

Including cysteine and phenylalanine, the CDR3 has 19 amino acids. The CDR3 DNA has 57 bases and is translated from base 1. Sequences SGHDN (CDR1) and FVKESK (CDR2) are obtained from the germline V gene. V is shortened by 10 bases, J by 4 bases, and the region joining them spans 32 bases. The rearrangement combines TRBV14 with TRBJ2-1; the D gene is possibly TRBD2, with 5 bases matching. Sequencing was carried out using naive CD8+ T cells sorted from blood. The sample's cell subset or site label, in plain terms: CD45RA+CCR7+. This TCR was recovered from a man aged 25-40 years in good health. CDR3 reads: CAMKKGSRGPYHGYNEQFF. The DNA is TGTGCCATGAAAAAGGGTTCCCGGGGTCCCTATCATGGTTACAATGAGCAGTTCTTC.